Below, 30 T cell receptor beta chains from the same sample are listed, as sequenced in a study of T cell repertoires in cytomegalovirus infection. TCRdb re-called the reads through MiXCR, storing one row per CDR3 protein. The table includes more than 350,000 distinct CDR3 sequences, under 40% detected once. The sequencing input was PBMCs. These receptors were collected from a human donor in good health (CMV status not recorded). Some clones in this sample may be carry-over from other donors' samples.

This clonotype has just a few counts. The rearrangement uses TRBV6-5 and TRBJ2-1; 8 bases are a match to TRBD1. Looked up from germline, CDR1 is MNHEY and CDR2 is SVGAGI. With 0 bases clipped from V and 8 bases from J, the junction kept 9 bases outside the gene matches. The CDR3 sequence is 16 residues long. As DNA, the CDR3 is TGTGCCAGCAGTTACTCAAGCCAGGGGGCATTTTATGAGCAGTTCTTC. The encoded protein is CASSYSSQGAFYEQFF.

This chain links TRBV6-1 with TRBJ1-5; no definite D call. Germline V gene data show CDR1 as MNHNS and CDR2 as SASEGT. V lost 6 bases and J lost 1, with 25 bases in between. This CDR3 spans 19 amino acids. Written as DNA, the CDR3 is TGTGCCAGCAGCCCCTTTGATAGGTTTAGGGTGGGAAGCAATCAGCCCCAGCATTTT. Its translation is CASSPFDRFRVGSNQPQHF.

Ten or more counts support this clonotype. This chain links TRBV7-2 with TRBJ1-3; D remains unclear. CDR3 length: 14 amino acids. The V gene's germline CDR1 is SGHTA and CDR2 FQGNSA. V lost 5 bases to trimming and J lost 0 bases, with 8 bases between them. CDR3 residues: CASSLDTSGNTIYF. CDR3 bases: TGTGCCAGCAGCCTTGACACCTCTGGAAACACCATATATTTT.

About this clonotype: This may be a read error: a much more frequent sequence differs by one nucleotide. The gene calls are TRBV7-2 and TRBJ1-2; D is unclear. CDR1 is SGHTA and CDR2 is FQGNSA in the germline V gene. The CDR3 is 11 residues long. The CDR3: CASSPNYGYNF. In DNA, the CDR3 is TGTGCCAGCAGCCCGAATTATGGCTACAACTTC.

This sequence joins TRBV15 and TRBJ2-1; 7 bases fit TRBD2. Germline CDR1 reads LNHNV; CDR2 reads YYDKDF (reference sequence). The CDR3 loop spans 13 amino acids. The V gene end was trimmed by 11 bases and the J gene end by 3 bases; junction bases not matched to a gene: 7. As DNA, the CDR3 is TGTGCCTCGCGGGGGAGAAACTACAATGAGCAGTTCTTC. This codes for CASRGRNYNEQFF. Based on the CDR3 plus reference TRBV15 and TRBJ2-1, the full variable domain is DAMVIQNPRYQVTQFGKPVTLSCSQTLNHNVMYWYQQKSSQAPKLLFHYYDKDFNNEADTPDNFQSRRPNTSFCFLDIRSPGLGDTAMYLCASRGRNYNEQFFGPGTRLTVL.

This clonotype was seen only a few times. CDR3 loop: CASSLVGVFSPLHF. The DNA for the CDR3 is TGTGCCAGCAGCTTAGTGGGGGTTTTTTCACCCCTCCACTTT. The V gene is TRBV11-2, the J gene TRBJ1-6, with D possibly TRBD1 on 5 matching bases. V was clipped by 1 base and J by 9 bases, with 10 bases between them. CDR1 is SGHAT and CDR2 is FQNNGV in the germline V gene. This CDR3 has 14 amino acids.

This clonotype has only a few counts. This chain joins TRBV19 and TRBJ1-1; D gene unclear. From germline, CDR1 is LNHDA and CDR2 SQIVND (reference sequence). Trimming took 6 bases from V and 6 from J, leaving 11 bases between them. The CDR3 runs to 12 residues. CDR3: CASRTSGSEAFF. CDR3 sequence (DNA): TGTGCCAGTAGGACCTCGGGTTCTGAAGCTTTCTTT.

V usage is TRBV5-1 and J usage is TRBJ2-5; D call uncertain. The CDR3 covers 13 residues. Per the germline V gene, CDR1 is SGHRS and CDR2 is YFSETQ. V lost 0 bases, J lost 1 base, and 4 bases lay in between. CDR3 in amino acids: CASSLVPQETQYF. The CDR3 region has the DNA TGCGCCAGCAGCTTGGTTCCCCAAGAGACCCAGTACTTC.

The V and J genes are TRBV12-3 or TRBV12-4 and TRBJ1-2, with D perhaps TRBD1 (6 bases). Trimming shortened V by 4 bases and J by 8 bases, and 14 bases separated the two germline ends. The CDR3 spans 13 residues. The CDR3 sequence: CASSSRGQGGYTF. The CDR3 region has the DNA TGTGCCAGCAGTTCCCGGGGGCAGGGGGGCTACACCTTC.

At least ten counts were recorded for this clonotype. The chain links TRBV7-2 to TRBJ1-4; TRBD1 is a possible D gene (5 bases). Germline V gene lookup returns CDR1 SGHTA and CDR2 FQGNSA. The CDR3 sequence is 15 residues long. V gave up 0 bases and J gave up 3 bases, with 8 bases separating them. CDR3 coding DNA: TGTGCCAGCAGCTTAGCCAGGGCATCTAATGAAAAACTGTTTTTT. Its protein is CASSLARASNEKLFF. Full variable domain (missing parts from reference TRBV7-2 and TRBJ1-4): GAGVSQSPSNKVTEKGKDVELRCDPISGHTALYWYRQSLGQGLEFLIYFQGNSAPDKSGLPSDRFSAERTGGSVSTLTIQRTQQEDSAVYLCASSLARASNEKLFFGSGTQLSVL.

J is TRBJ2-5 and V is TRBV24-1, with D possibly called TRBD1 or TRBD2 (5 bases each). Trimming removed 4 bases at V and 5 bases at J, with 13 bases between. The CDR3 loop spans 14 amino acids. Germline values: CDR1 KGHDR, CDR2 SFDVKD. Here the CDR3 reads CATSDGTRPETQYF. The CDR3 DNA sequence: TGTGCCACCAGTGACGGGACCCGCCCGGAGACCCAGTACTTC.

The chain links TRBV6-1 to TRBJ2-6; D assignment may be TRBD1 or TRBD2 (6 bases each). The CDR3 covers 16 residues. V was pared by 6 bases and J by 4 bases, with 16 bases between. Germline values: CDR1 MNHNS, CDR2 SASEGT. CDR3 sequence (DNA): TGTGCCAGCAGCGACTTAAGGGGGGTCGGGGCCAACGTCCTGACTTTC. This sequence encodes CASSDLRGVGANVLTF.

Concerning this clonotype itself: This may stem from a read error, because a much larger clone lies one nucleotide away. DNA for the CDR3: TGCGCCAGCAGACAAGATAGCGGGGGGTCCCCCTACGAGCAGTACTTC. Translation: CASRQDSGGSPYEQYF. The V gene is TRBV4-1, the J gene TRBJ2-7; 10 nucleotides align to TRBD2. The CDR3 length is 16 residues. Germline assignment: CDR1 MGHRA and CDR2 YSYEKL.

The chain carries TRBV29-1 and TRBJ2-1; 14 bases are a match to TRBD2. V lost 6 bases and J lost 0; bases outside the gene matches: 10. Germline assignment: CDR1 SQVTM and CDR2 ANQGSEA. The CDR3 runs to 18 residues. CDR3 region: CSVRLTSGGASSYNEQFF. CDR3 sequence (DNA): TGCAGCGTCCGACTGACTAGCGGGGGGGCAAGCTCCTACAATGAGCAGTTCTTC.

Points on this clonotype: A read error may explain this, as a much larger clone is one base away. This sequence joins TRBV29-1 and TRBJ1-6, with 7 nucleotides matching TRBD1. The CDR3 is 13 residues long. The germline gives CDR1 SQVTM, CDR2 ANQGSEA. CDR3 amino acids: CSVADRVDSPLQF. CDR3 in DNA: TGCAGCGTTGCCGACAGGGTCGATTCACCCCTCCAATTT.

Ten or more counts support this clonotype. This rearrangement joins TRBV7-6 to TRBJ2-3; D possibly corresponds to TRBD1 (5 bases). The V gene's germline CDR1 is SGHVS and CDR2 FNYEAQ. V gave up 0 bases and J gave up 1 base, with 8 bases separating them. The CDR3 runs to 15 residues. The CDR3 is CASSLAGPGTDTQYF. The CDR3 DNA sequence: TGTGCCAGCAGCTTAGCGGGGCCGGGCACAGATACGCAGTATTTT. Full variable domain (remainder filled in from reference TRBV7-6 and TRBJ2-3): GAGVSQSPRYKVTKRGQDVALRCDPISGHVSLYWYRQALGQGPEFLTYFNYEAQQDKSGLPNDRFSAERPEGSISTLTIQRTEQRDSAMYRCASSLAGPGTDTQYFGPGTRLTVL.

The rearrangement uses TRBV4-2 and TRBJ2-1, with 10 bases matching TRBD2. There are 15 residues in the CDR3. The germline gives CDR1 LGHNA, CDR2 YNFKEQ. V dropped 1 base and J dropped 4; count of bases not matched to a gene: 1. This CDR3 is CASSQVAGGYNEQFF. CDR3 coding DNA: TGTGCCAGCAGCCAAGTAGCGGGGGGTTACAATGAGCAGTTCTTC.

This clonotype turned up a few times. The V call is TRBV2, the J call TRBJ2-3; maybe TRBD1 (6 bases). This CDR3 comprises 15 residues. Trimming stripped 2 bases from V and 5 bases from J, with 14 bases between. Germline loops: CDR1 SNHLY, CDR2 FYNNEI. CDR3 nucleotide sequence: TGTGCCAGCAGTGAAAAGGGGGAGTCGAAAGATACGCAGTATTTT. Residues: CASSEKGESKDTQYF.

The chain couples TRBV6-4 to TRBJ1-1; perhaps TRBD1 as D (6 bases). There are 13 residues in the CDR3. V was trimmed by 5 bases and J by 4 bases, leaving 11 bases between them. The germline gives CDR1 MRHNA, CDR2 SNTAGT. Written as DNA, the CDR3 is TGTGCCAGCAGTAAACAGGGTGGCACTGAAGCTTTCTTT. Amino acid sequence: CASSKQGGTEAFF.

The V gene is TRBV25-1, the J gene TRBJ1-2; D is undetermined. Trimming took off 4 bases at V and 3 bases at J, with 9 bases between the two ends. CDR1 MGHDK and CDR2 SYGVNS come from the germline V gene. This CDR3 is 13 amino acids long. The CDR3 here is CASSVKLDYGYTF. CDR3 bases: TGTGCCAGCAGTGTTAAACTCGACTATGGCTACACCTTC.

In its sample, this clonotype was seen many times. The J gene is TRBJ2-5, the V gene TRBV7-2, with D tentatively TRBD1 (6 bases). The CDR3 consists of 16 residues. Germline values: CDR1 SGHTA, CDR2 FQGNSA. V was shortened by 4 bases and J by 1 base, with 16 bases between the two germline ends. CDR3 in DNA: TGTGCCAGCAGCTCCCTCTGGGGGCGGATCCAAGAGACCCAGTACTTC. Amino acids: CASSSLWGRIQETQYF.

The gene calls are TRBV5-6 and TRBJ2-3; TRBD2 agrees at 9 bases. The CDR3 contains 16 residues. Unmatched junction bases numbered 9, after V lost 1 base and J lost 6 bases. Germline assignment: CDR1 SGHDT and CDR2 YYEEEE. The chain's CDR3 is CASSLIGLAGLDTQYF. Here the CDR3 DNA reads TGTGCCAGCAGCTTGATTGGCCTAGCGGGGCTCGATACGCAGTATTTT. Drawing the rest from reference TRBV5-6 and TRBJ2-3, the complete variable domain is DAGVTQSPTHLIKTRGQQVTLRCSPKSGHDTVSWYQQALGQGPQFIFQYYEEEERQRGNFPDRFSGHQFPNYSSELNVNALLLGDSALYLCASSLIGLAGLDTQYFGPGTRLTVL.

This clonotype was recorded a few times. The chain combines TRBV28 with TRBJ1-5; maybe TRBD1 (6 bases). Deletions cut 2 bases from V and 4 bases from J, with 18 bases between. The germline V gene has CDR1 MDHEN and CDR2 SYDVKM. There are 17 residues in the CDR3. The CDR3 reads CASSLPTGNGYNQPQHF. CDR3 sequence (DNA): TGTGCCAGCAGTTTACCCACAGGGAATGGGTATAATCAGCCCCAGCATTTT.

The rearrangement links TRBV6-2 or TRBV6-3 to TRBJ2-1; D perhaps matches TRBD1 (6 bases). Trimming took 5 bases from V and 8 from J, leaving 13 bases between them. Germline values: CDR1 MNHEY, CDR2 SVGEGT. The CDR3 sequence is 13 residues long. CDR3 nucleotide sequence: TGTGCCAGCAGTACCCAACAGGGTTATGAGCAGTTCTTC. Translating gives CASSTQQGYEQFF.

A remark on this clonotype: The missing conserved phenylalanine or tryptophan at the end of this CDR3 makes a read error likely. The rearrangement joins TRBV2 to TRBJ1-1; D uncertain. The ends were cut back, 5 bases at V and 1 base at J, with 5 bases in the middle. The CDR3 length is 12 residues. Per the germline V gene, CDR1 is SNHLY and CDR2 is FYNNEI. CDR3 in DNA: TGTGCCAGCAGTCTGGGGAACACTGAAGCTTTCCTT. This codes for CASSLGNTEAFL.

V and J are TRBV15 and TRBJ2-7, with 9 bases lining up with TRBD1. Germline V gives CDR1 LNHNV, CDR2 YYDKDF (reference sequence). Trimming took 5 bases from V and 2 from J; bases not matched to a gene: 7. This CDR3 comprises 15 residues. CDR3: CATSPGDRDTYEQYF. As DNA, the CDR3 is TGTGCCACCAGCCCCGGGGACAGGGACACCTACGAGCAGTACTTC.

On this clonotype itself: The junction departs from germline at one end; a sequencing error may be responsible. This chain connects TRBV24-1 to TRBJ1-2, with no clear D. The CDR3 contains 14 residues. Per germline, CDR1 KGHDR and CDR2 SFDVKD. The CDR3 spells CATSYFLTNYGYTF. DNA of the CDR3: TGTGCCACCAGTTATTTTTTGACGAACTATGGCTACACCTTC.

This rearrangement joins TRBV7-2 to TRBJ2-7; TRBD2 matches at 8 bases. This CDR3 contains 14 residues. The J segment lost 3 bases and the V segment lost 4 bases, leaving 5 bases of the junction unmatched. The germline CDR1 and CDR2 sequences are SGHTA and FQGNSA. The CDR3 reads CASSYLGTSYEQYF. The CDR3 bases are TGTGCCAGCAGCTACCTAGGGACTAGCTACGAGCAGTACTTC.

In its sample, this clonotype was seen once. The chain recombines TRBV6-6 with TRBJ1-6; 7 nucleotides match TRBD1. V gave up 6 bases and J gave up 12 bases; unmatched junction bases: 11. Germline values: CDR1 MNHNY, CDR2 SVGAGI (reference sequence). The CDR3 spans 14 residues. The CDR3 sequence is CASSLTGLVEPLHF. DNA of the CDR3: TGTGCCAGCAGCCTGACAGGGTTGGTTGAACCCCTCCACTTT.

The chain uses TRBV5-1 and TRBJ1-3, with a possible D match to TRBD1 (6 bases). Between the trimmed V and J ends, which lost 0 bases and 0 bases, there was a span of 13 bases. Looked up from germline, CDR1 is SGHRS and CDR2 is YFSETQ. The CDR3 is 17 amino acids. The CDR3 DNA follows: TGCGCCAGCAGCTTGGCTTTTATGGGGGCCTCTGGAAACACCATATATTTT. The encoded protein is CASSLAFMGASGNTIYF.